These T cell receptor beta chains were read from a single sample in a study of CD8 T cells in Susac syndrome. A single record per CDR3 protein comes from TCRdb applying MiXCR to the immunoSEQ multiplex PCR reads. The profile shows some 200,000 distinct CDR3 sequences, 95% of them singletons. The specimen sequenced was CD4+ T cells from PBMCs. The receptors stem from a human donor with Susac syndrome. Both conserved end residues are part of each CDR3. D genes are given only for firm matches. Only part of the rows carry a size: once, few, many, or a class if the clone is expanded.

V gene,J gene,clone size,D gene,CDR3 DNA,CDR3 protein
TRBV25-1,TRBJ2-7,.,.,TGTGCCAGCAGTCCGGGGCCGTTCGAGCAGTACTTC,CASSPGPFEQYF
TRBV7-2,TRBJ2-7,.,.,TGTGCCAGCAGTTCCCTTGCCGAGCAGTACTTC,CASSSLAEQYF
TRBV4-1,TRBJ1-2,.,.,TGCGCCAGCAGCCAAGGGAACAGCCCATTGCATGGCTACACCTTC,CASSQGNSPLHGYTF
TRBV20-1,TRBJ2-5,.,TRBD2,TGCAGTGCTAGATTCGGGGGGGGCTCGGAGACCCAGTACTTC,CSARFGGGSETQYF
TRBV29-1,TRBJ2-5,.,TRBD2,TGCAGCGTTCTCGGGGGGGCCGTTGAGACCCAGTACTTC,CSVLGGAVETQYF
TRBV18,TRBJ2-1,.,.,TGTGCCAGCTCACCCGGGTCCCAACTCTCCTACAATGAGCAGTTCTTC,CASSPGSQLSYNEQFF
TRBV3-1,TRBJ1-1,.,TRBD1,TGTGCCAGCTCGACAGGGAGCGTCACTGAAGCTTTCTTT,CASSTGSVTEAFF
TRBV12-5,TRBJ2-3,.,TRBD1,TGTGCTAGTGGTTTGTCTCCGGGACAGGGGATAACAGATACGCAGTATTTT,CASGLSPGQGITDTQYF
TRBV6-5,TRBJ2-7,.,.,TGTGCCAGCAGTTACGTGAGCAGGAGCTCCTACGAGCAGTACTTC,CASSYVSRSSYEQYF
TRBV11-1,TRBJ1-2,.,.,TGTGCCAGCAGCTTAGGCCGGGGGCATCCGGCTAACTATGGCTACACCTTC,CASSLGRGHPANYGYTF
TRBV7-9,TRBJ1-1,.,.,TGTGCCAGCGGCCGGGGGGACACTGAAGCTTTCTTT,CASGRGDTEAFF
TRBV7-2,TRBJ2-3,.,TRBD2,TGTGCCAGCAGCTTTGCTAGCGGCCGCACAGATACGCAGTATTTT,CASSFASGRTDTQYF
TRBV20-1,TRBJ2-6,.,TRBD1,TGCAGTGCTAGAGGACAGGGGGCGACTGGGGCCAACGTCCTGACTTTC,CSARGQGATGANVLTF
TRBV30,TRBJ1-1,.,TRBD1,TGTGCCTGGAGCTACCTGGGACAGGGGTCAGGTTTCTTT,CAWSYLGQGSGFF
TRBV6-1,TRBJ2-1,.,TRBD2,TGTGCCAGCAGTGGAGCGGGGGGGAACAATGAGCAGTTCTTC,CASSGAGGNNEQFF
TRBV27,TRBJ2-1,.,.,TGTGCCAGCAGTCCTCAACTAACAGCGGAGCAGTTCTTC,CASSPQLTAEQFF
TRBV27,TRBJ1-4,.,.,TGTGCCAGCAGTCCTGACAGGACACCATCGGGAAAACTGTTTTTT,CASSPDRTPSGKLFF
TRBV7-7,TRBJ2-1,.,.,TGTGCCAGCAGCTTAAAGCGAGGGCCCTACAATGAGCAGTTCTTC,CASSLKRGPYNEQFF
TRBV20-1,TRBJ2-3,.,TRBD1,TGCAGTTTAACCAGGGGGCGTGAAGATACGCAGTATTTT,CSLTRGREDTQYF
TRBV19,TRBJ2-5,.,.,TGTGCCAGTAGTATTGGCGCGGACCAAGAGACCCAGTACTTC,CASSIGADQETQYF
TRBV29-1,TRBJ1-2,once,.,TGCAGCGTTGACATGACAGGATACGGCTATGGCTACACCTTC,CSVDMTGYGYGYTF
TRBV3-1,TRBJ1-1,once,.,TGTGCCAGCAGACAAAGGGGGAAAGCTTTCTTT,CASRQRGKAFF
TRBV24-1,TRBJ2-3,.,.,TGTGCCACCAGTCAGACAGATACGCAGTATTTT,CATSQTDTQYF
TRBV20-1,TRBJ2-7,.,TRBD2,TGCAGTGCTGGCCCGAAGGGAGGGGAGACCTACGAGCAGTACTTC,CSAGPKGGETYEQYF
TRBV12-5,TRBJ2-2,.,TRBD1,TGTGCTAGTGGTTTAGGGGGCCTGGGACAGATTAACACCGGGGAGCTGTTTTTT,CASGLGGLGQINTGELFF
TRBV19,TRBJ2-3,.,.,TGTGCCAGTACGGCCCGAGGGGGCACAGATACGCAGTATTTT,CASTARGGTDTQYF
TRBV20-1,TRBJ1-1,.,.,TGCAGTGCTACCCTCCGATTGGACACTGAAGCTTTCTTT,CSATLRLDTEAFF
TRBV10-3,TRBJ2-7,.,TRBD2,TGTGCCACTCGAAGCGGGGAGAACTCCTACGAGCAGTACTTC,CATRSGENSYEQYF
TRBV9,TRBJ2-3,.,TRBD2,TGTGCCAGCAGCGTAGAGGTCCTGACGGGGGGGCCTGGAGATACGCAGTATTTT,CASSVEVLTGGPGDTQYF
TRBV6-6,TRBJ2-5,.,TRBD2,TGTGCCAGCAAGCGGGGGGGCTTGGAGACCCAGTACTTC,CASKRGGLETQYF
TRBV12-3/TRBV12-4,TRBJ2-5,few,.,TGTGCCAGCAGTCTCCGCTGGGAGACCCAGTACTTC,CASSLRWETQYF
TRBV15,TRBJ2-1,.,TRBD1,TGTGCCACCAGCAGGGACAGGAACAACGAGCAGTTCTTC,CATSRDRNNEQFF
TRBV27,TRBJ2-6,.,.,TGTGCCAGCAGTTTTTTAGGGTCTGGGGCCAACGTCCTGACTTTC,CASSFLGSGANVLTF
TRBV29-1,TRBJ2-3,.,TRBD2,TGCAGCGGGGCTAGCGGGGGCACAGATACGCAGTATTTT,CSGASGGTDTQYF